The subject of this entry is one T cell receptor (beta chain). This clonotype is a singleton in its sample. Its antigen is unknown. No per-base quality is available; no much larger clone lies one base away. One read alone is a weak basis. Relative to germline, V is 6 bases shorter and J is 7 bases shorter, with 18 bases between their ends. Including cysteine and phenylalanine, the CDR3 has 13 amino acids. Just the 39-base CDR3 DNA is kept, in frame starting at base 1. In the germline V gene (reference sequence), CDR1 corresponds to DFQATT and CDR2 to SNEGSKA. Libraries were built with 5' RACE. The sequencer was an Illumina Genome Analyzer IIx. To prepare the RNA-based TCR cDNA libraries, a previously described protocol was followed, with several modifications. To prevent cross-contamination, barcodes specific to each sample were added to both ends of every TCR cDNA library during cDNA synthesis and amplification. As for the authors' bioinformatics: Between about 95,000 and nearly 500,000 clonotypes were identified per individual, with about 2.2 to 3.6 million CDR3-containing reads per library. Reads with improper barcode index combinations were discarded, and clonesets were then built for each library with the MiTCR software. While assembling CDR3 clonotypes, MiTCR filtered or rescued low-quality reads and corrected PCR and sequencing errors. Artificial out-of-frame clonotypes were mapped to in-frame sequences, with one indel allowed in the CDR3, and then removed. Similarity of V and J gene usage between donors was measured as Jensen-Shannon divergence divided by mean entropy. The public reads were quality trimmed at Q25 with fastp and then assembled into clones with MiXCR by TCRdb, keeping productive beta chains. A single entry per CDR3 protein holds the most common genes and DNA from its merged rows. These V and J calls rely on TCRdb rather than the paper's analysis. The sample data list about 370,000 distinct CDR3 sequences, and approximately 30% of these were observed just once. The ten largest clones add up to 6.1% of the sample.

Donors were six healthy women forming three monozygous twin pairs. All three twin pairs had been reared together, and it was thought likely that the same infectious agents and vaccines had been met by these twin pairs. RNA was isolated from peripheral blood mononuclear cells and used to prepare TCR cDNA libraries. This entry comes from a study of identical twins' blood T cells (dated by TCRdb to the early 2010s). In terms of the full investigation: Roughly 49 million Illumina reads were obtained across some twelve libraries, of which six were alpha-chain libraries and six were beta-chain libraries. The study compared TCR alpha and beta chain repertoires of three pairs of monozygous twins using next-generation sequencing to assess genetic influence on repertoire formation. Study-level results and caveats: Twin pairs were reported to be markedly more alike in V gene usage than unrelated donors were, even when looking at non-selected out-of-frame TCRbeta clonotypes. Among the most abundant TCRbeta clonotypes, every donor shared more CDR3 sequences with her own twin than with unrelated donors. Because the twins were reared together, environmental influences could not be ruled out as the explanation for twin similarity. Independent studies were stated to be required to validate the proposed role of the TCRalpha J segment in MHC recognition during thymic selection. The number of shared CDR3 clonotypes between two donors was mainly determined by the product of their cloneset sizes, and twins did not clearly deviate from this trend.

The sequence links TRBV20-1 to TRBJ1-1; D gene: possibly TRBD1, on 6 matching bases. The sample taken for sequencing was PBMCs. This TCR was recovered from a woman aged 18-49 years in good health. The nucleotide sequence is TGCAGTGCGCCACAGGGCTGGGCCATTGAAGCTTTCTTT. It is translated as CSAPQGWAIEAFF.